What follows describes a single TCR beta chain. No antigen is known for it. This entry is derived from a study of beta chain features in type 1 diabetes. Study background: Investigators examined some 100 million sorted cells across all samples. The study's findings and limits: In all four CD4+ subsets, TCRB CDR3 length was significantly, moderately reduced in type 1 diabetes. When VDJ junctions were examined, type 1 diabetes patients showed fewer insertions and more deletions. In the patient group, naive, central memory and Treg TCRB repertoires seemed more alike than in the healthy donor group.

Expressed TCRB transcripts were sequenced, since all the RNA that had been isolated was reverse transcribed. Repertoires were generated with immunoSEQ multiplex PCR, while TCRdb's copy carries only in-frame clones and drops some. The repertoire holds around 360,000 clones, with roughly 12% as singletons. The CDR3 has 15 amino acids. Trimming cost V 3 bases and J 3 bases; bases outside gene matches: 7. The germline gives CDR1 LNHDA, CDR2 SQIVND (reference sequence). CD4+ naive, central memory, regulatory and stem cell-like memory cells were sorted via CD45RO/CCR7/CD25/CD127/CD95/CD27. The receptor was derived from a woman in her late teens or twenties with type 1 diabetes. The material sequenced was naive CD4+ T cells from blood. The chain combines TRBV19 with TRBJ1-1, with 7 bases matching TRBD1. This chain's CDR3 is CASSIPQGVDTEAFF. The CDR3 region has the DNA TGTGCCAGTAGTATCCCCCAGGGGGTGGACACTGAAGCTTTCTTT.